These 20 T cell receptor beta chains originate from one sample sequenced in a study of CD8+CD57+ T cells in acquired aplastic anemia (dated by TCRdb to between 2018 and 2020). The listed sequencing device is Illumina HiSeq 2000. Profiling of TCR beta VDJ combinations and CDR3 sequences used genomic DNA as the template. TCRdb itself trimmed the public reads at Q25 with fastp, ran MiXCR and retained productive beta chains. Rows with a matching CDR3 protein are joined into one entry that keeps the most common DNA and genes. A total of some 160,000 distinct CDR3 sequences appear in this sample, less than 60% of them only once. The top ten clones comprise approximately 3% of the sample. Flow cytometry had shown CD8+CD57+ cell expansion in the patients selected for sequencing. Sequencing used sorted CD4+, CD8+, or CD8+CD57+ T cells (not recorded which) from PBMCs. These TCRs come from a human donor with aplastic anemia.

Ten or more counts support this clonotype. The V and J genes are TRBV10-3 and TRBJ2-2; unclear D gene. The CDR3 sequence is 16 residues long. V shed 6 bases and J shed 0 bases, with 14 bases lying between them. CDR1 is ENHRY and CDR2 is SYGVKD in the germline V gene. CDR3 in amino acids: CAISDNSVSNTGELFF. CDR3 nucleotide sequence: TGTGCCATCAGCGATAACAGCGTCTCGAACACCGGGGAGCTGTTTTTT.

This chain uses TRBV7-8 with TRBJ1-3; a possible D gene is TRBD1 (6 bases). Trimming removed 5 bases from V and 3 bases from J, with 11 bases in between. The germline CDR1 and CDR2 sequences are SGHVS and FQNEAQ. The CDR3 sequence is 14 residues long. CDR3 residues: CASSLGQFGNTIYF. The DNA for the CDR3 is TGTGCCAGCAGCCTTGGACAGTTTGGAAACACCATATATTTT.

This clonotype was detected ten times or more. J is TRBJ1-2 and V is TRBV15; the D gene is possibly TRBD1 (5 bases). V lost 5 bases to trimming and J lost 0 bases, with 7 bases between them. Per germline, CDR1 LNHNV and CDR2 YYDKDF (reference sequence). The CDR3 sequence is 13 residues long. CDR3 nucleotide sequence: TGTGCCACCAGCGGGGGGGCTAACTATGGCTACACCTTC. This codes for CATSGGANYGYTF. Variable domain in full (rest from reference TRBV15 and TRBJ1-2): DAMVIQNPRYQVTQFGKPVTLSCSQTLNHNVMYWYQQKSSQAPKLLFHYYDKDFNNEADTPDNFQSRRPNTSFCFLDIRSPGLGDTAMYLCATSGGANYGYTFGSGTRLTVV.

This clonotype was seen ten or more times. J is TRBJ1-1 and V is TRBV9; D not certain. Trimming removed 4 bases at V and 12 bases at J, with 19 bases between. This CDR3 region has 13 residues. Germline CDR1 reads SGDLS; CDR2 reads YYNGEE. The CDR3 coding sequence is TGTGCCAGCAGCCCGGAGGCAGGTTTGGCCCCTTTCTTT. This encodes CASSPEAGLAPFF.

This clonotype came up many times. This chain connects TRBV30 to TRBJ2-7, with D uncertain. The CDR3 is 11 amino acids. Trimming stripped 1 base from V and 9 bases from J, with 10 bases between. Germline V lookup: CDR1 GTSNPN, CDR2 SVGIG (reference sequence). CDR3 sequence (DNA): TGTGCCTGGAGTGAAGGGATCTGGCAGTACTTC. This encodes CAWSEGIWQYF.

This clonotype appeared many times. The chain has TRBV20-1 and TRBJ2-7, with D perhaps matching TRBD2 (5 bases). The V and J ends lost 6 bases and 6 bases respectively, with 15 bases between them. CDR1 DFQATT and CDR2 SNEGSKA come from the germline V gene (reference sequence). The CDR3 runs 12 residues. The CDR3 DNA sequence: TGCAGTGCCCGAGTCACGGAGGTCGAGCAGTACGTC. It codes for CSARVTEVEQYV.

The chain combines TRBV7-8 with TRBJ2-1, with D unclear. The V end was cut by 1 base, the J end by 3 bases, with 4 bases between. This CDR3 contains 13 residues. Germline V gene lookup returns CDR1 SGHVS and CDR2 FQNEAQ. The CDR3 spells CASSLGNYNEQFF. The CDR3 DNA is TGTGCCAGCAGCTTAGGGAACTACAATGAGCAGTTCTTC.

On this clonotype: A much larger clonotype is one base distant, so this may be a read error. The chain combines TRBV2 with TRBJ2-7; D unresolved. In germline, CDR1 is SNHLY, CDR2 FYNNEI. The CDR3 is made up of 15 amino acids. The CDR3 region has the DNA TGCGCCAGCAGCCTTGTGACGGATAGCTCCTACGAGCAGCACTTC. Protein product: CASSLVTDSSYEQHF.

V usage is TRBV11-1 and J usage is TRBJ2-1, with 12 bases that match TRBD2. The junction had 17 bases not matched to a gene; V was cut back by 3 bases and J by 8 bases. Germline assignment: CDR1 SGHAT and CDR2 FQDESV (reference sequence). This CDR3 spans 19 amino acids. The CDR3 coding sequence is TGTGCCAGCAGCTTTAGACAGGGGCGGCTAGCGGGAGGGCTAGATGAGCAGTTCTTC. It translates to CASSFRQGRLAGGLDEQFF.

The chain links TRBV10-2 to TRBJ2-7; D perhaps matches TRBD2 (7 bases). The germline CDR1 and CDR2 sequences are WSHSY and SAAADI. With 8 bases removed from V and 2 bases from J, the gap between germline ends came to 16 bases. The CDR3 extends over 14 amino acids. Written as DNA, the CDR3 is TGCGCCAGCTTGGGGGCGGGAGTGGCCTACGAGCAGTACTTC. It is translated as CASLGAGVAYEQYF.

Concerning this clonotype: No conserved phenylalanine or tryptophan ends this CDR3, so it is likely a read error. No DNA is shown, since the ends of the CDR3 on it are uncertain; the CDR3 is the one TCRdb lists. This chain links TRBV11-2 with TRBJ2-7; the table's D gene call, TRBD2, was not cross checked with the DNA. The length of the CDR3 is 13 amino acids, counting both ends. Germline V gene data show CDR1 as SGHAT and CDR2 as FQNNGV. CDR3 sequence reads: CASSREVAYEQHS.

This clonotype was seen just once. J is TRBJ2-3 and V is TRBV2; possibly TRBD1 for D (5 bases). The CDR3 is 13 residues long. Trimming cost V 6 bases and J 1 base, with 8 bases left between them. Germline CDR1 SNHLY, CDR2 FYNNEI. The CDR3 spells CASRDTRTDTQYF. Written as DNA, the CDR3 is TGTGCCAGCAGGGACACCCGCACAGATACGCAGTATTTT.

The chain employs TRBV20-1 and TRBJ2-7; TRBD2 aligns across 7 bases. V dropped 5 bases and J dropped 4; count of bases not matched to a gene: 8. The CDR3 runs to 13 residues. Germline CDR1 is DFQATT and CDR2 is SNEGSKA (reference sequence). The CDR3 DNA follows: TGCAGTGCTGGGGGAGGGATAAGGTACGAGCAGTACTTC. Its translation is CSAGGGIRYEQYF.

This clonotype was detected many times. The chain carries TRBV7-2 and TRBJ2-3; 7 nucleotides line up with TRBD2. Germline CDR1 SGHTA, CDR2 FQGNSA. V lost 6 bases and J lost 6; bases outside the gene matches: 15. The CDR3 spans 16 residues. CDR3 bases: TGTGCCAGCAGTCCCCGCCGGGCTAGCGGCGGGGATACGCAGTATTTT. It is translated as CASSPRRASGGDTQYF.

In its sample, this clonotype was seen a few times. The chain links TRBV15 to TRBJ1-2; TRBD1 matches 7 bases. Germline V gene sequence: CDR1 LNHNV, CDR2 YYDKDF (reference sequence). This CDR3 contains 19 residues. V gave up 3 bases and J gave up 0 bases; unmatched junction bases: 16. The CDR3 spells CATSSTPMGQKPANYGYTF. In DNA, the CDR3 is TGTGCCACCAGCAGTACTCCTATGGGACAGAAACCAGCTAACTATGGCTACACCTTC.

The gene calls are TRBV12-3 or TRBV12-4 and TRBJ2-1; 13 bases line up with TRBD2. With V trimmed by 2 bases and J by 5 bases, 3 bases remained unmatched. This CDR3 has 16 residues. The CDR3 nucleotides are TGTGCCAGCAGTTTACTCACTAGCGGGAGGGACAATGAGCAGTTCTTC. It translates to CASSLLTSGRDNEQFF.

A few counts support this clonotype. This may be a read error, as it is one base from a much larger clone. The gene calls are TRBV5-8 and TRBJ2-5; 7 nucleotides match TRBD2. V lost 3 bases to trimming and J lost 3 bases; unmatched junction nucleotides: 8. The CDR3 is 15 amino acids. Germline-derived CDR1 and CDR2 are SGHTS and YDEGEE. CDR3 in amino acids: CASSSRLGGEETQYF. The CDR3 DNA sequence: TGTGCCAGCAGCTCCAGACTGGGAGGGGAAGAGACCCAGTACTTC.

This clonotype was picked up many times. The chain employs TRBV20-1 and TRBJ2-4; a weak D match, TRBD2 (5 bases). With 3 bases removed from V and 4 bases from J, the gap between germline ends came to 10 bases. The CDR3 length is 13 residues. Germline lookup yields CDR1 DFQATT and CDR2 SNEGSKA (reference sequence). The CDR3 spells CSASIAPKNIQYF. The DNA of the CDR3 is TGCAGTGCTAGCATAGCGCCTAAAAACATTCAGTACTTC.

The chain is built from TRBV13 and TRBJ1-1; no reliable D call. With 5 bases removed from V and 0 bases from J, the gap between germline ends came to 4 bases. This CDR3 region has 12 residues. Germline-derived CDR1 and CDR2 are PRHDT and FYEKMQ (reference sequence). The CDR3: CASSLVNTEAFF. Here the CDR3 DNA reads TGTGCCAGCAGCCTAGTGAACACTGAAGCTTTCTTT. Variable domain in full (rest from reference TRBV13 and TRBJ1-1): AAGVIQSPRHLIKEKRETATLKCYPIPRHDTVYWYQQGPGQDPQFLISFYEKMQSDKGSIPDRFSAQQFSDYHSELNMSSLELGDSALYFCASSLVNTEAFFGQGTRLTVV.

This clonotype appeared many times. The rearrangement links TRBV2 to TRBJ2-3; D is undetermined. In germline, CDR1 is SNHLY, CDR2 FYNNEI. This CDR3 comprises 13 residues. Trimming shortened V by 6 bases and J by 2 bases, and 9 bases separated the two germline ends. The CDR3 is CASRTGPTDTQYF. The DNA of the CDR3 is TGTGCCAGCAGGACTGGGCCCACAGATACGCAGTATTTT. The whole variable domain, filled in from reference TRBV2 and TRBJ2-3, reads EPEVTQTPSHQVTQMGQEVILRCVPISNHLYFYWYRQILGQKVEFLVSFYNNEISEKSEIFDDQFSVERPDGSNFTLKIRSTKLEDSAMYFCASRTGPTDTQYFGPGTRLTVL.